One and the same sample provided the 3 T cell receptor beta chains below, sequenced in a study of T cell clonality in common variable immunodeficiency. These receptors have no known antigen. Clones were sequenced by immunoSEQ multiplex PCR, and TCRdb holds only the in-frame ones, with some missing. This repertoire lists 5,700 or so clones without singletons; more than 11% sits in the top ten. The study's findings and limits: Common variable immunodeficiency TCR beta sequences reportedly had fewer deletions and N-nucleotide insertions.

Sequenced: peripheral blood mononuclear cells. These receptors were collected from a human donor with common variable immunodeficiency.

This clone was observed at least ten times. The sequenced fragment ends 3 residues before the CDR3 boundary, so the rest is inferred from the germline J gene. The chain couples TRBV19 to TRBJ2-4; 10 bases agree with TRBD2. The CDR3 length is 15 residues. Per germline, CDR1 LNHDA and CDR2 SQIVND (reference sequence). V was pared by 4 bases and J by 9 bases, with 9 bases of the junction left unmatched. CDR3: CASSTGTSVGTIQYF. The sequenced part of the CDR3 DNA is TGTGCCAGTAGTACCGGGACTAGCGTAGGCACCATT.

This clone was recorded many times. The observed sequence ends 3 residues before the CDR3 terminus, with the missing tail filled in from the germline J gene. V and J are TRBV5-1 and TRBJ1-2, with D unclear. This CDR3 region has 12 residues. The V end was cut by 3 bases, the J end by 5 bases, with 8 bases between. Germline CDR1 SGHRS, CDR2 YFSETQ. The chain's CDR3 is CASSYTEYGYTF. The DNA read from the CDR3 is TGCGCCAGCAGCTACACAGAGTATGGC.

Concerning this clone itself: Coverage ceases 3 residues before the CDR3 finishes, and the germline J gene fills in the end. The rearrangement uses TRBV7-2 and TRBJ2-1, with 8 nucleotides matching TRBD2. Germline loops: CDR1 SGHTA, CDR2 FQGNSA. With V trimmed by 3 bases and J by 2 bases, 3 bases remained unmatched. CDR3 length equals 15 residues. CDR3 DNA (partial): TGTGCCAGCAGCTTCACTAGCGGCCCCTACAATGAG. Amino acids: CASSFTSGPYNE. The CDR3, in full, reads CASSFTSGPYNEQFF. Combining the CDR3 with reference TRBV7-2 and TRBJ2-1 gives the whole variable domain GAGVSQSPSNKVTEKGKDVELRCDPISGHTALYWYRQSLGQGLEFLIYFQGNSAPDKSGLPSDRFSAERTGGSVSTLTIQRTQQEDSAVYLCASSFTSGPYNEQFFGPGTRLTVL.